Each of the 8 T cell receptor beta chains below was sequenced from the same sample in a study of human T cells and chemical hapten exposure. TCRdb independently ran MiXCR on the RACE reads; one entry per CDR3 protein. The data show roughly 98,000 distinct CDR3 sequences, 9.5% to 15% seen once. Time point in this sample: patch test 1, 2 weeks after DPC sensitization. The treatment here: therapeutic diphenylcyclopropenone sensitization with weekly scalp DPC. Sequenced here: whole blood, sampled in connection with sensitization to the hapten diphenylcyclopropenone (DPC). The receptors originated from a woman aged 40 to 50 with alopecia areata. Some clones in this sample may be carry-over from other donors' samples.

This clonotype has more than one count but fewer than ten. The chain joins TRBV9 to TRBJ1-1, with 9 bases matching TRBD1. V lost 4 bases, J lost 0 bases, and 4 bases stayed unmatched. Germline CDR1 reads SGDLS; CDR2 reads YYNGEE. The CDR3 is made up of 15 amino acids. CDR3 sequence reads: CASSLGQGVNTEAFF. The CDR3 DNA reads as TGTGCCAGCAGCCTGGGACAGGGCGTGAACACTGAAGCTTTCTTT.

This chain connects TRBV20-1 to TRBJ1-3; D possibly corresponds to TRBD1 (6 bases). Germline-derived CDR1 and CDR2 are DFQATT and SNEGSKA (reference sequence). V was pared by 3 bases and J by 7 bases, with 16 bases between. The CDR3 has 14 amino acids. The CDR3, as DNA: TGCAGTGCTAGGGACCGGGGGCCCAGGAACACCATATATTTT. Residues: CSARDRGPRNTIYF.

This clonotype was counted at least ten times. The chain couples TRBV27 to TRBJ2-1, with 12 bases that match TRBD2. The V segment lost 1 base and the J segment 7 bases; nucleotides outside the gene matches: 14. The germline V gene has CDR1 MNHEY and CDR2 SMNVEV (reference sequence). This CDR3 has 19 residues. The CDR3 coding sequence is TGTGCCAGCAGTTTATTTAAGGCTAGCGGGAGGGCCGCTCGGAATGAGCAGTTCTTC. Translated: CASSLFKASGRAARNEQFF.

The CDR3 nucleotides read TGTGCCAGCAGCTTAGGGTCAGGGCCCTATGGCTACACCTTC. It codes for CASSLGSGPYGYTF. The chain uses TRBV7-6 and TRBJ1-2; D possibly corresponds to TRBD1 (5 bases). Trimming removed 1 base at V and 4 bases at J, with 10 bases between. The CDR3 spans 14 residues. Germline V gene sequence: CDR1 SGHVS, CDR2 FNYEAQ. The whole variable domain, filled in from reference TRBV7-6 and TRBJ1-2, reads GAGVSQSPRYKVTKRGQDVALRCDPISGHVSLYWYRQALGQGPEFLTYFNYEAQQDKSGLPNDRFSAERPEGSISTLTIQRTEQRDSAMYRCASSLGSGPYGYTFGSGTRLTVV.

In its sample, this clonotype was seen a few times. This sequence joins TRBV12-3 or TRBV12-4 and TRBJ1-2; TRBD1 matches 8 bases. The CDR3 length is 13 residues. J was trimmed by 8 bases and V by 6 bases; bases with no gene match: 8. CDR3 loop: CASSSDRGIGYTF. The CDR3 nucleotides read TGTGCCAGCAGCTCCGACAGGGGCATCGGCTACACCTTC.

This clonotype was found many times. CDR3: CASSLGGQGNSPLHF. CDR3 sequence (DNA): TGTGCCAGCAGCTTAGGGGGACAGGGTAATTCACCCCTCCACTTT. V gene TRBV7-9 combines with J gene TRBJ1-6; 9 bases line up with TRBD1. CDR1 and CDR2 from the germline V gene are SEHNR and FQNEAQ (reference sequence). This CDR3 has 15 amino acids. V was pared by 1 base and J by 6 bases, with 1 base of the junction left unmatched.

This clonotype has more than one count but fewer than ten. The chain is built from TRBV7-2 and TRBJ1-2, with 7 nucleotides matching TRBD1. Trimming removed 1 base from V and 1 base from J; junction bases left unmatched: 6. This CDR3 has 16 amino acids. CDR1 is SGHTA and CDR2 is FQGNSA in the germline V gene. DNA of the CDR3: TGTGCCAGCAGCTTAGGGGGGACAGCTCTTAACTATGGCTACACCTTC. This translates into CASSLGGTALNYGYTF.

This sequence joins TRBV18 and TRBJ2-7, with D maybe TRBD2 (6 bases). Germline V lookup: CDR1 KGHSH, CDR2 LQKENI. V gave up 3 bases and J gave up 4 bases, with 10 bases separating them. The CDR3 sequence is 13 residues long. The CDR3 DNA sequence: TGTGCCAGCTCACCCCCGGGACTTTACGAGCAGTACTTC. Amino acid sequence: CASSPPGLYEQYF.